A selection of T cell receptor beta chains follows, all from one sample in a study of blood T cells in healthy people across ages. Via MiXCR, TCRdb re-called the 5' RACE reads, giving one row per CDR3 protein. The table includes 1.8 million or so distinct CDR3 sequences, about two fifths detected once. What was sequenced was blood. These TCRs come from a human donor in good health. CDR3s include the opening cysteine and the closing phenylalanine or tryptophan.

j_gene | len | v_gene | CDR3aa
TRBJ1-2 | 13 | TRBV29-1 | CSAEDRVTSGYTF
TRBJ1-2 | 15 | TRBV4-3 | CASSQGQAPNYGYTF
TRBJ1-4 | 15 | TRBV2 | CASSRSRQGNEKLFF
TRBJ2-1 | 12 | TRBV6-5 | CASRNQGDEQFF
TRBJ2-7 | 17 | TRBV28 | CASTQGGGGLYAEEQYF
TRBJ1-6 | 14 | TRBV6-2/TRBV6-3 | CASSYRTDNSPLHF
TRBJ1-5 | 14 | TRBV10-3 | CAISLGNFDQPQHF
TRBJ2-5 | 13 | TRBV12-3/TRBV12-4 | CASSSDYGETQYF
TRBJ1-2 | 13 | TRBV24-1 | CATSDFSGHGYTF
TRBJ2-7 | 14 | TRBV4-3 | CASSPSRVAWKQYF
TRBJ1-2 | 16 | TRBV20-1 | CSARPTETQGHHGYTF
TRBJ2-1 | 14 | TRBV12-3/TRBV12-4 | CASSPKGQYNEQFF
TRBJ2-5 | 13 | TRBV7-9 | CASSARTGGTQYF
TRBJ2-1 | 15 | TRBV2 | CASSDARGRVYEQFF
TRBJ2-1 | 15 | TRBV24-1 | CATSDARGSYNEQFF
- | 14 | TRBV7-2 | CASSLARTSGEQYF
TRBJ2-2 | 17 | TRBV12-3/TRBV12-4 | CASSFILEQDPTGELFF
TRBJ2-5 | 16 | TRBV2 | CASSELIAGAQETQYF
- | 16 | TRBV29-1 | CSVEDKRGGRGDEQYF
TRBJ2-5 | 14 | TRBV29-1 | CSVEELQKQETQYF
TRBJ2-3 | 15 | TRBV28 | CASGSRLLATDTQYF
TRBJ2-5 | 16 | TRBV7-2 | CASSSPGTGVKETQYF
TRBJ2-7 | 15 | TRBV4-2 | CASSQDSGVSYEQYF
TRBJ2-6 | 15 | TRBV29-1 | CSVGDRGTGANVLTF
TRBJ2-3 | 14 | TRBV6-4 | CASSAFFGTDTQYF
TRBJ2-1 | 16 | TRBV9 | CASSVAGQLTYNEQFF
TRBJ1-5 | 15 | TRBV10-3 | CAISESLSPNQPQHF
TRBJ1-2 | 15 | TRBV7-9 | CASSSTYGGRYGYTF
TRBJ1-2 | 13 | TRBV20-1 | CSATRQGYYGYTF
TRBJ1-5 | 15 | TRBV2 | CVSSVSRGGDQPQHF
TRBJ1-5 | 14 | TRBV6-6 | CASSYSIREQPQHF
TRBJ1-2 | 11 | TRBV20-1 | CSASASYGYTF
TRBJ2-1 | 13 | TRBV12-3/TRBV12-4 | CASSFSQINEQFF
TRBJ2-3 | 11 | TRBV28 | CASSPKDTQYF
TRBJ1-2 | 13 | TRBV28 | CASSSLLTYGYTF
TRBJ1-2 | 15 | TRBV6-5 | CASSSRSTGHYGYTF
TRBJ2-1 | 15 | TRBV2 | CASSNGQGAYNEQFF
TRBJ1-1 | 15 | TRBV9 | CASSVGGAGDVGAFF
TRBJ2-7 | 13 | TRBV20-1 | CSAPGAGHGEQYF
TRBJ1-2 | 14 | TRBV10-3 | CAISNTGVSYGYTF